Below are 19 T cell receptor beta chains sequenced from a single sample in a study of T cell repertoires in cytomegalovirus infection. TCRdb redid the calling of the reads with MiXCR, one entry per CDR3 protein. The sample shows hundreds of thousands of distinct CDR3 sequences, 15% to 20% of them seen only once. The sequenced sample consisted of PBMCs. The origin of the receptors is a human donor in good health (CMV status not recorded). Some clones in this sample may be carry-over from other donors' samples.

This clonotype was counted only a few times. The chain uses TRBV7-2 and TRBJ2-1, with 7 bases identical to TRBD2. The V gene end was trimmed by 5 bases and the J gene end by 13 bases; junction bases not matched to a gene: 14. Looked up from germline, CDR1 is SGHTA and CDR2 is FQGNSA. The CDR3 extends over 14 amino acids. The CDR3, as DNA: TGTGCCAGCAGCCCCCGACTAGCTCTTGGCTATCAGTTCTTC. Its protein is CASSPRLALGYQFF.

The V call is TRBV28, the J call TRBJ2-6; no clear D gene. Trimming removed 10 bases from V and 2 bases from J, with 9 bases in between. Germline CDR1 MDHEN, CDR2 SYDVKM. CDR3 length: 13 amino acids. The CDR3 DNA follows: TGTGCCATTGGGGTAGCTGGGGCCAACGTCCTGACTTTC. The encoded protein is CAIGVAGANVLTF. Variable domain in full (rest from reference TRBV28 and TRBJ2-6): DVKVTQSSRYLVKRTGEKVFLECVQDMDHENMFWYRQDPGLGLRLIYFSYDVKMKEKGDIPEGYSVSREKKERFSLILESASTNQTSMYLCAIGVAGANVLTFGAGSRLTVL.

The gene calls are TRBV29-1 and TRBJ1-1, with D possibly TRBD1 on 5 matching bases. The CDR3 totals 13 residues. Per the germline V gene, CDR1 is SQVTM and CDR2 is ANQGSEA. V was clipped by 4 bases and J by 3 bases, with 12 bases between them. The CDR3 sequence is CSVGAKGDTEAFF. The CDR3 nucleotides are TGCAGCGTTGGGGCAAAAGGGGACACTGAAGCTTTCTTT.

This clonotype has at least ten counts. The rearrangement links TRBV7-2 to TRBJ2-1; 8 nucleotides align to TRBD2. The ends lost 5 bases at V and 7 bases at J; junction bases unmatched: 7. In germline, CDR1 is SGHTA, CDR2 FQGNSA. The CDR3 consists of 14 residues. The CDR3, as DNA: TGTGCCAGCAGCCCCGGGGGGGCATGGAATGAGCAGTTCTTC. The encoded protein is CASSPGGAWNEQFF.

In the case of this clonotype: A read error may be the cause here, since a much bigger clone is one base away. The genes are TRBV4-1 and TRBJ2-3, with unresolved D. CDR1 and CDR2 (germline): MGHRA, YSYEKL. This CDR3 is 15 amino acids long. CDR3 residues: CASSQGGFSADMQYF. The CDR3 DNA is TGCGCCAGCAGCCAAGGTGGCTTTTCGGCAGATATGCAGTATTTT.

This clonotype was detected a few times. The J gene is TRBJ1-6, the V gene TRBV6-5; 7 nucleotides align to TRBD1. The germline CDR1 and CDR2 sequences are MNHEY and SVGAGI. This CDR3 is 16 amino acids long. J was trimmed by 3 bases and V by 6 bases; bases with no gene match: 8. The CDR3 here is CASRLNRGSYNSPLHF. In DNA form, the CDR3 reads TGTGCCAGCAGGCTAAACAGGGGCAGCTATAATTCACCCCTCCACTTT.

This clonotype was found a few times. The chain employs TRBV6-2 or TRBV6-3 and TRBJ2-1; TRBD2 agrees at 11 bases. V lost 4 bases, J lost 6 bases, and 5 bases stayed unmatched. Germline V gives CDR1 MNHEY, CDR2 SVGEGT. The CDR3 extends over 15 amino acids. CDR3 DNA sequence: TGTGCCAGCAGTTCACTAGCGGGGGTGGGCAATGAGCAGTTCTTC. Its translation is CASSSLAGVGNEQFF.

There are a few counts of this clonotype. CDR3 region: CASRRRETYGYTF. CDR3 in DNA: TGTGCCAGTAGGCGCAGGGAGACGTATGGCTACACCTTC. This chain connects TRBV19 to TRBJ1-2; tentatively, D is TRBD1 (5 bases). This CDR3 comprises 13 residues. V was clipped by 6 bases and J by 5 bases, with 13 bases between them. Germline CDR1 LNHDA, CDR2 SQIVND (reference sequence).

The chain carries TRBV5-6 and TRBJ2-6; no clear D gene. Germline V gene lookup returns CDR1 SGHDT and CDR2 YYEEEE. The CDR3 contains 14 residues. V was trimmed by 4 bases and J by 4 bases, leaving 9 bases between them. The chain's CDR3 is CASSAYGGANVLTF. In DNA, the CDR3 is TGTGCCAGCAGCGCCTATGGAGGGGCCAACGTCCTGACTTTC.

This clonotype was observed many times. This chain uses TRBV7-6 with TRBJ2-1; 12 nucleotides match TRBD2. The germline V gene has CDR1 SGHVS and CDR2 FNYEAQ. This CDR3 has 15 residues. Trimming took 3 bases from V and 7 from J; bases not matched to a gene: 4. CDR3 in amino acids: CASSFGLAGNNEQFF. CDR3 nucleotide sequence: TGTGCCAGCAGCTTCGGACTAGCGGGGAATAATGAGCAGTTCTTC.

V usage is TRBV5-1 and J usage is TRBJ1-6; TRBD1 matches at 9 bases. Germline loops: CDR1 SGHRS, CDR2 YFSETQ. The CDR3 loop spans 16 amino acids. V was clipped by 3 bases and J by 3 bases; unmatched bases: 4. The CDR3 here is CASSYAGQGYNSPLHF. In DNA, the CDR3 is TGCGCCAGCAGCTATGCGGGACAGGGCTATAATTCACCCCTCCACTTT.

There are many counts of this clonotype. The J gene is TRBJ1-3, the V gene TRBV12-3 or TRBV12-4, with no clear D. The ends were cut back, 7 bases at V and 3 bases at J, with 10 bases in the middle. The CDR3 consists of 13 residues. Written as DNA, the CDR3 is TGTGCCAGCACCCGGACTGTTGGAAACACCATATATTTT. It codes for CASTRTVGNTIYF.

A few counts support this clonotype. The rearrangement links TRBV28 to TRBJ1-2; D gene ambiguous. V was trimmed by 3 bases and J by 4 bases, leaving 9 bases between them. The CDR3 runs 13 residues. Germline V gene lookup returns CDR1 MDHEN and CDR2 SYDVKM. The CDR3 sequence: CASSFRRTYGYTF. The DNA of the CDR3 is TGTGCCAGCAGTTTCCGCAGGACCTATGGCTACACCTTC.

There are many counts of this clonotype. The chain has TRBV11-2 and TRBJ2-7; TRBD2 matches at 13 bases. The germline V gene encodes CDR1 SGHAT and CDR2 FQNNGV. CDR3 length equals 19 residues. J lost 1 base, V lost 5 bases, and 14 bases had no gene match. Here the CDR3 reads CASSVARTSGSSSSYEQYF. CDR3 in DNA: TGTGCCAGCAGCGTAGCCCGGACTAGCGGGAGTTCCTCATCCTACGAGCAGTACTTC. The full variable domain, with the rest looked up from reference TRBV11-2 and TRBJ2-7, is EAGVAQSPRYKIIEKRQSVAFWCNPISGHATLYWYQQILGQGPKLLIQFQNNGVVDDSQLPKDRFSAERLKGVDSTLKIQPAKLEDSAVYLCASSVARTSGSSSSYEQYFGPGTRLTVT.

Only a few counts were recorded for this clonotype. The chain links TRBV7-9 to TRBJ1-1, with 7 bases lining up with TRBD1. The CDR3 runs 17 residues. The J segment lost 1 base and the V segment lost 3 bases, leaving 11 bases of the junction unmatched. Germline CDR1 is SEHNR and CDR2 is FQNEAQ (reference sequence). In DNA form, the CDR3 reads TGTGCCAGCAGCTTTAGAGGAGGGGGCCGTGGGAACACTGAAGCTTTCTTT. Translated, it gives CASSFRGGGRGNTEAFF.

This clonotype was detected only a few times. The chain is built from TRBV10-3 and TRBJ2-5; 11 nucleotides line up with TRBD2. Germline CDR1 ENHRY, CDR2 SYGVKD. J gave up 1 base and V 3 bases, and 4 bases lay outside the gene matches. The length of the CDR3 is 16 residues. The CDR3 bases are TGTGCCATCAGTGAAGGGACTAGCGGAACCCAAGAGACCCAGTACTTC. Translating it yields CAISEGTSGTQETQYF.

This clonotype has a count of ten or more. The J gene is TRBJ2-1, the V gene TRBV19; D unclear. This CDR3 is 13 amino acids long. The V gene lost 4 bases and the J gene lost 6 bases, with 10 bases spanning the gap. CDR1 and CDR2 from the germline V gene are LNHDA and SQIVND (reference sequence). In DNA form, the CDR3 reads TGTGCCAGTAGTACCGCTCTAGGCAATGAGCAGTTCTTC. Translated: CASSTALGNEQFF. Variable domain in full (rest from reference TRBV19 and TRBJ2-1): DGGITQSPKYLFRKEGQNVTLSCEQNLNHDAMYWYRQDPGQGLRLIYYSQIVNDFQKGDIAEGYSVSREKKESFPLTVTSAQKNPTAFYLCASSTALGNEQFFGPGTRLTVL.

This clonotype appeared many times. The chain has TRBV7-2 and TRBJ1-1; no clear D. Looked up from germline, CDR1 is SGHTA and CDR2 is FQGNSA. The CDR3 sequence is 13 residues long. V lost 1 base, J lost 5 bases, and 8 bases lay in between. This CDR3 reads CASSLGGRTEAFF. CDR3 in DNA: TGTGCCAGCAGCTTAGGGGGTAGGACTGAAGCTTTCTTT.

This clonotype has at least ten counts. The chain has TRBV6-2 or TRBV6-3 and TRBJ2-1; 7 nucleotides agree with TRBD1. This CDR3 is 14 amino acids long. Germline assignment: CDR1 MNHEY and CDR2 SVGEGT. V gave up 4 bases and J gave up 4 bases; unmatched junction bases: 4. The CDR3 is CASSSRGWYNEQFF. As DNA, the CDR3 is TGTGCCAGCAGTTCCAGGGGGTGGTACAATGAGCAGTTCTTC.